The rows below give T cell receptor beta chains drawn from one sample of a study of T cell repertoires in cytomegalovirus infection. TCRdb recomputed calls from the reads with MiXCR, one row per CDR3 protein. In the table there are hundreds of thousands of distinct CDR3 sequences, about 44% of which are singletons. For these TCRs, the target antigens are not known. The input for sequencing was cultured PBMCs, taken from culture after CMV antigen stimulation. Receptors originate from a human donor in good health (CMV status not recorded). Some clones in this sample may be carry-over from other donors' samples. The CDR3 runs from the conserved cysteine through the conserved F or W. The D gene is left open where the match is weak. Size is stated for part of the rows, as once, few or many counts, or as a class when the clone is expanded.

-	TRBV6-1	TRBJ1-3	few	TGTGCCAGCATACGTTCCTCTGGAAACACCATATATTTT	CASIRSSGNTIYF
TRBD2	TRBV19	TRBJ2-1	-	TGTGCCAGTAGTCGACCATCGCGCGGACTAGCAGGCTATGAGCAGTTCTTC	CASSRPSRGLAGYEQFF
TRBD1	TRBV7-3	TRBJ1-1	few	TGTGCCAGCAGCGGCAGGGGGCTCCCTGAAGCTTTCTTT	CASSGRGLPEAFF
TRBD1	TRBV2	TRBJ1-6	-	TGTGCCAGCAGGACGGGACAGGGGATTAAGGAATCACCCCTCCACTTT	CASRTGQGIKESPLHF
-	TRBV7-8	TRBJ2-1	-	TGTGCCAGCAGCTTAGCGTCAGGGACCGCCGGCCACAATGAGCAGTTCTTC	CASSLASGTAGHNEQFF
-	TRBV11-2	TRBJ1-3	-	TGTGCCAGCACCACGGTGGGCCGAAACACCATATATTTT	CASTTVGRNTIYF
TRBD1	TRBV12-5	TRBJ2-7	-	TGTGCTAGTGGTTTGGTACCACAGGGGATATCCTACGAGCAGTACTTC	CASGLVPQGISYEQYF
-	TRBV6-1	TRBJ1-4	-	TGTGCCAGCAGGGGCGGGGGAACTAATGAAAAACTGTTTTTT	CASRGGGTNEKLFF
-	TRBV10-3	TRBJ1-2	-	TGTGCCATCAGTGAGTCGAGGGAGGGCTACACCTTC	CAISESREGYTF
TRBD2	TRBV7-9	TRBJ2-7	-	TGTGCCAGCAGACCCGAAAGCGGGAGTCCCAGAAGGTTC	CASRPESGSPRRF
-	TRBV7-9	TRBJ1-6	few	TGTGCCAGCAGCCCCACTGGGAATTCACCCCTCCACTTT	CASSPTGNSPLHF
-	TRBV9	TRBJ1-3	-	TGTGCCAGCAGCGCCACCACATCGGGAAACACCATATATTTT	CASSATTSGNTIYF
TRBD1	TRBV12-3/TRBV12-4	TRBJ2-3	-	TGTGCCAGCACCAACGACAGGGGGCTTGCAGATACGCAGTATTTT	CASTNDRGLADTQYF
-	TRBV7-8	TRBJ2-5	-	TGTGCCAGCAGCCTAACGTGGGGGCGAGAGACCCAGTACTTC	CASSLTWGRETQYF
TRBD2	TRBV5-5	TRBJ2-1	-	TGTGCCAGCAGCCCCAGGGGCTGGGCGGGAGGGAACAATGAGCAGTTCTTC	CASSPRGWAGGNNEQFF
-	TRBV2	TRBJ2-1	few	TGTGCCAGCAGTGTCACGGGGACCTACAATGAGCAGTTCTTC	CASSVTGTYNEQFF
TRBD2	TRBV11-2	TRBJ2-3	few	TGTGCCAGCAGCTGGGGACTAGCGGGGAGCACAGATACGCAGTATTTT	CASSWGLAGSTDTQYF
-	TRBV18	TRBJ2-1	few	TGTGCCAGCTCATTTGAGTGGGCATACAATGAGCAGTTCTTC	CASSFEWAYNEQFF
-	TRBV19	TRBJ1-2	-	TGTGCCAGTAGTATTATACAGTCTAACTATGGCTACACCTTC	CASSIIQSNYGYTF
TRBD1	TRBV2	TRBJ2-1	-	TGTGCCAGCGAGAGACAGGGGAGCTCCTACAATGAGCAGTTCTTC	CASERQGSSYNEQFF
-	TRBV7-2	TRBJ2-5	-	TGTGCCAGCAGCCGAGCTGTCGGCGGGCTCCAAGAGACCCAGTACTTC	CASSRAVGGLQETQYF
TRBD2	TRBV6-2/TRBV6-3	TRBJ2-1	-	TGTGCCAGCAGTTACTCGCGGCTAGCGGGAGACAATGAGCAGTTCTTC	CASSYSRLAGDNEQFF
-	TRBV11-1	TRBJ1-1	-	TGTGCCAGCAGCTTCCCGGTAGGGGTCACTGAAGCTTTCTTT	CASSFPVGVTEAFF
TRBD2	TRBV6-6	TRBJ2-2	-	TGTGCCAGCAGTTCAGCTAGCGGGAGGATCGACACCGGGGAGCTGTTTTTT	CASSSASGRIDTGELFF
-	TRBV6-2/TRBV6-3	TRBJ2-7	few	TGTGCCAGCAGCCGGGAGCGGCAGAGCTCCTACGAGCAGTACTTC	CASSRERQSSYEQYF
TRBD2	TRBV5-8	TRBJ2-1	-	TGTGCCAGCAGCTTCTGGGACCTGGGACTAGCGGAAGACAATGAGCAGTTCTTC	CASSFWDLGLAEDNEQFF
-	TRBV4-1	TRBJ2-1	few	TGCGCCAGCAGCCAAGAGGACTCGGATTACAATGAGCAGTTCTTC	CASSQEDSDYNEQFF
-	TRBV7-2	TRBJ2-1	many	TGTGCCAGCAGCTTAGGGTTCGGGAGTTACAATGAGCAGTTCTTC	CASSLGFGSYNEQFF